The present T cell receptor (beta chain) was sequenced within a study of shared clonotypes between healthy human individuals. Findings of the study overall: In general, naive subsets displayed greater estimated richness than memory subsets did. Clonotypes shared by all four donors outscored non-shared clonotypes in generation probability.

The data were produced by immunoSEQ multiplex PCR, yet TCRdb's version contains in-frame clones alone and is incomplete. The sample has 2.5 million or so clones; 85% to 95% are singletons. As concerns this clone: Antigen unknown.

The germline V gene encodes CDR1 SGHRS and CDR2 YFSETQ. CDR3 length: 16 residues. The V end lost 2 bases, the J end lost 5 bases, and 19 bases lay between the germline ends. The chain joins TRBV5-1 to TRBJ2-5; tentative D call: TRBD2 (6 bases). This clonotype originated in a man aged 18 to 30 in good health. Input material: naive CD4+ T cells sorted from blood. Subset: CD45RA+ positively selected. CDR3 sequence reads: CASSLAGNIAGETQYF. The CDR3 coding sequence is TGCGCCAGCAGCTTAGCGGGCAACATAGCCGGGGAGACCCAGTACTTC.